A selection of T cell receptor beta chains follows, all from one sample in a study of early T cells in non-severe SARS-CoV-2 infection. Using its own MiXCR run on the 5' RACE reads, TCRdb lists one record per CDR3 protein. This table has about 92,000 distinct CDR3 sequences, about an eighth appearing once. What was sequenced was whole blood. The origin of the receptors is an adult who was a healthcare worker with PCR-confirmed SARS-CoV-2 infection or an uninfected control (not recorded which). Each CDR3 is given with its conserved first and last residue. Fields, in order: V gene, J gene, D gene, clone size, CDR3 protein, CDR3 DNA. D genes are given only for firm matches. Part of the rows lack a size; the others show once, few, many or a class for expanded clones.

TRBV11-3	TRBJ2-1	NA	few	CASGPTATSYNEQFF	TGTGCCAGCGGCCCGACAGCGACATCCTACAATGAGCAGTTCTTC
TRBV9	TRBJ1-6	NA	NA	CASSVVGEGNSPLHF	TGTGCCAGCAGCGTAGTTGGGGAGGGGAACTCACCCCTCCACTTT
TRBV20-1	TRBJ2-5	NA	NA	CSARILQGLETQYF	TGCAGTGCCCGGATACTACAGGGATTGGAGACCCAGTACTTC
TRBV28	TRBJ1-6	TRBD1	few	CASSSTPWTGWNSPLHF	TGTGCCAGCAGTTCGACCCCCTGGACAGGGTGGAATTCACCCCTCCACTTT
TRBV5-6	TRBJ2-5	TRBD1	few	CASSLGTGQETQYF	TGTGCCAGCAGCTTAGGGACAGGACAAGAGACCCAGTACTTC
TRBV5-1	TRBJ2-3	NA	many	CASSLVGPGRRDF	TGCGCCAGCAGCTTGGTTGGGCCAGGGCGCAGGGATTTT
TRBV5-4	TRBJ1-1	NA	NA	CASSLAGITNTEAFF	TGTGCCAGCAGCTTGGCCGGGATCACGAACACTGAAGCTTTCTTT
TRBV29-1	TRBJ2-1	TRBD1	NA	CSVVGTGGRNEQFF	TGCAGCGTTGTAGGGACAGGGGGAAGGAATGAGCAGTTCTTC
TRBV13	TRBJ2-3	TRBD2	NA	CASSLYGRRVDTQYF	TGTGCCAGCAGCTTATACGGGAGGAGGGTAGATACGCAGTATTTT
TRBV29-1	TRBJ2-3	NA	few	CSGSEGDTQYF	TGCAGCGGCTCTGAGGGAGATACGCAGTATTTT
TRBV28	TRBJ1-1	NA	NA	CASSLRGEKAFF	TGTGCCAGCAGTTTACGGGGGGAGAAGGCTTTCTTT
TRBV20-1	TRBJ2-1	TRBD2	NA	CSARTGGRYAEQFF	TGCAGTGCTAGAACCGGCGGGAGATACGCTGAGCAGTTCTTC
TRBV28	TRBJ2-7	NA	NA	CASSFRQPYEQYF	TGTGCCAGCAGTTTCAGACAGCCATACGAGCAGTACTTC
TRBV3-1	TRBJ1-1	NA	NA	CASSQPGFMNTEAFF	TGTGCCAGCAGCCAGCCGGGTTTTATGAACACTGAAGCTTTCTTT
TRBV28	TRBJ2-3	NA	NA	CASSLRTTTDTQYF	TGTGCCAGCAGTCTCCGAACGACCACAGATACGCAGTATTTT
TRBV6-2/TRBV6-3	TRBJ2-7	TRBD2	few	CASNFPGLAGTYEQYF	TGTGCCAGCAACTTCCCGGGACTAGCGGGGACCTACGAGCAGTACTTC
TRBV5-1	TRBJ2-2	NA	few	CASSFASANTGELFF	TGCGCCAGCAGCTTCGCCAGTGCGAACACCGGGGAGCTGTTTTTT
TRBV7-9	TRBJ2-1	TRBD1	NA	CASSPPGTGSLNEQFF	TGTGCCAGCAGCCCCCCGGGGACAGGAAGTCTGAATGAGCAGTTCTTC
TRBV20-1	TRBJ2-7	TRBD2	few	CSGGGTSSYEQYF	TGCAGTGGCGGAGGGACTAGCTCCTACGAGCAGTACTTC
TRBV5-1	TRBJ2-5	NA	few	CASSWQYQETQYF	TGCGCCAGCAGCTGGCAATACCAAGAGACCCAGTACTTC
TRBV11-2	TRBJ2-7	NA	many	CASSYPQGYEQYF	TGTGCCAGCAGCTATCCACAGGGTTACGAGCAGTACTTC
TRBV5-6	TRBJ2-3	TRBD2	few	CASSRLTSGRHDTDTQYF	TGTGCCAGCAGCCGCCTGACTAGCGGGAGACATGACACAGATACGCAGTATTTT
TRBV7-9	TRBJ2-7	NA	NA	CATSNLEQYF	TGTGCCACCTCGAATCTCGAGCAGTACTTC
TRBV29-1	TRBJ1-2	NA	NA	CSVPGRVDHGYTF	TGCAGCGTTCCTGGTCGTGTCGATCATGGCTACACCTTC
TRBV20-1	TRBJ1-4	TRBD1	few	CSTLGAYRDRQPRGEKLFF	TGCAGTACGCTAGGGGCATACCGGGACAGACAACCCCGAGGTGAAAAACTGTTTTTT
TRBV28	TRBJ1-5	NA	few	CASPNSNQPQHF	TGTGCCAGTCCCAATAGCAATCAGCCCCAGCATTTT
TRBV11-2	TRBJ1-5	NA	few	CASSLAEASQPQHF	TGTGCCAGCAGCTTAGCAGAGGCGTCTCAGCCCCAGCATTTT
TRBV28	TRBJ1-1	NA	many	CASSFGQQNTEAFF	TGTGCCAGCAGTTTCGGACAGCAGAACACTGAAGCTTTCTTT
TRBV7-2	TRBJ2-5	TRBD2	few	CASSPGLAGDSETQYF	TGTGCCAGCAGCCCAGGACTAGCGGGAGATTCGGAGACCCAGTACTTC
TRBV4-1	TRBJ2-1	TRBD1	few	CASSQAGQGLGDEQFF	TGCGCCAGCAGCCAAGCGGGACAGGGCTTAGGCGATGAGCAGTTCTTC
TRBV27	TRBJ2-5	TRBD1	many	CASGRDSQETQYF	TGTGCCTCCGGCCGGGACAGCCAAGAGACCCAGTACTTC
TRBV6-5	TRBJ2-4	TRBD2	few	CASSRLAGVFAKNIQYF	TGTGCCAGCAGTAGGCTAGCGGGAGTTTTTGCCAAAAACATTCAGTACTTC
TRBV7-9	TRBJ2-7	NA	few	CASSLTGASYEQYF	TGTGCCAGCAGTTTAACGGGGGCATCCTACGAGCAGTACTTC
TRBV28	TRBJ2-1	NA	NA	CASSFSTSRNEQFF	TGTGCCAGCAGTTTCTCGACTAGTCGCAATGAGCAGTTCTTC
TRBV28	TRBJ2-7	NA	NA	CASSPMEDGPYEQYF	TGTGCCAGCAGCCCGATGGAGGACGGACCCTACGAGCAGTACTTC
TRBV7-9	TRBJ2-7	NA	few	CASSPSGDGAAYEQYF	TGTGCCAGCAGCCCCTCCGGGGACGGCGCAGCTTACGAGCAGTACTTC
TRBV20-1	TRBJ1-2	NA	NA	CSGHLNYGYTF	TGCAGTGGACACCTTAACTATGGCTACACCTTC
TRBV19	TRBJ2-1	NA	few	CASSIPGPSSYNEQFF	TGTGCCAGTAGTATCCCGGGCCCGAGCTCCTACAATGAGCAGTTCTTC
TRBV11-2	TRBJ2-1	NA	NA	CASSRPPEGTYNEQFF	TGTGCCAGCAGCCGCCCCCCGGAGGGAACCTACAATGAGCAGTTCTTC
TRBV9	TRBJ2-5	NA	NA	CASSTPVGEETQYF	TGTGCCAGCTCAACTCCCGTAGGGGAAGAGACCCAGTACTTC
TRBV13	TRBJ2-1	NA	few	CASSSPNNEQFF	TGTGCCAGCAGCTCCCCCAACAATGAGCAGTTCTTC
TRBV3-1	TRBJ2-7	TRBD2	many	CASSQETPSGRRDEQYF	TGTGCCAGCAGCCAAGAGACCCCTAGCGGGCGACGGGACGAGCAGTACTTC
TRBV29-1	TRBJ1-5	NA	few	CSVEPGGNQPQHF	TGCAGCGTTGAACCCGGAGGCAATCAGCCCCAGCATTTT